This T cell receptor (beta chain) was found in a study of early T cells in non-severe SARS-CoV-2 infection. For the study at large: Sequencing of unsorted whole blood was done on bulk RNA, leaving chains unpaired.

This clonotype has more than one count but fewer than ten. Its antigen is unidentified. Individual cDNA molecules were tagged with unique molecular identifiers, the study reported. TCRdb called the 5' RACE reads again in MiXCR, with one record for every CDR3 protein. The sample holds 45,000 to 65,000 distinct CDR3 sequences, more than 10% seen once. Study results and caveats: The VDJdb matching leaned toward anti-spike CD8 responses and overlooked private and CD4 specificities.

Deletions cut 0 bases from V and 2 bases from J, with 20 bases between. CDR3 size: 18 residues. The germline V gene encodes CDR1 LGHNA and CDR2 YSLEER. The material sequenced was whole blood, taken at baseline. The chain recombines TRBV4-3 with TRBJ2-7; possible D gene TRBD2, 6 bases. The TCR comes from an adult who was a healthcare worker with PCR-confirmed SARS-CoV-2 infection or an uninfected control (not recorded which). The DNA of the CDR3 is TGCGCCAGCAGCCAAGATCGGGATAGCGGCACATCCACCTACGAGCAGTACTTC. It codes for CASSQDRDSGTSTYEQYF.